A selection of T cell receptor beta chains follows, all from one sample in a study of T-cell reconstitution after alpha-beta-depleted transplantation in children. TCRdb processed the PCR reads anew with MiXCR; each CDR3 protein has one entry. The sample lists approximately 150,000 distinct CDR3 sequences, about 9% occurring once. The sequences come from PBMCs, mostly from graft donor cells, collected 180 days after TCRalphabeta/CD19-depleted stem cell transplant. The source of these receptors is a female patient aged 2-15 years who had a stem cell transplant for congenital amegakaryocytic thrombocytopenia, so the T cells may come from the graft donor. Both conserved end residues are part of each CDR3. D genes are given only for firm matches. Expanded clones get a size class; other rows say once, few or many, or leave the size out.

NA | TRBJ1-2 | NA | TRBV20-1 | TGCAGTGTTGAGGAGAACTATGGCTACACCTTC | CSVEENYGYTF
many | TRBJ2-2 | TRBD2 | TRBV29-1 | TGCAGCGTTGAACCGGGGGGGAACACCGGGGAGCTGTTTTTT | CSVEPGGNTGELFF
many | TRBJ2-5 | NA | TRBV6-2/TRBV6-3 | TGTGCCAGCAGTTGGGGGAGTCTACCTACCCAGTACTTC | CASSWGSLPTQYF
many | TRBJ2-7 | TRBD1 | TRBV5-1 | TGCGCCAGCAGCTCGGGACAGTTCGAGCAGTACTTC | CASSSGQFEQYF
many | TRBJ2-1 | NA | TRBV20-1 | TGCAGTGCTAGAGATAAGACAGGACCCCTCTACAATGAGCAGTTCTTC | CSARDKTGPLYNEQFF
many | TRBJ2-2 | TRBD2 | TRBV20-1 | TGCAGTGGACTAGCGGTTAACACCGGGGAGCTGTTTTTT | CSGLAVNTGELFF
few | TRBJ2-5 | NA | TRBV18 | TGTGCCAGCTCACCTCATCCCCAAGAGACCCAGTACTTC | CASSPHPQETQYF
many | TRBJ2-2 | NA | TRBV25-1 | TGTGCCAGCAGTGCAGGGCTTTACACCGGGGAGCTGTTTTTT | CASSAGLYTGELFF
many | TRBJ2-2 | NA | TRBV5-1 | TGCGCCTCGGGTCCCAGGCTTAACACCGGGGAGCTGTTTTTT | CASGPRLNTGELFF
many | TRBJ2-3 | NA | TRBV28 | TGTGCCAGCAGTTTGGAGAGCAGCACAGATACGCAGTATTTT | CASSLESSTDTQYF